Shown below are 10 T cell receptor beta chains from a single sample sequenced in a study of shared clonotypes between healthy human individuals. The data were produced by immunoSEQ multiplex PCR, yet TCRdb's version contains in-frame clones alone and is incomplete. The table shows 2 million to 2.5 million clones, with under 95% occurring only once. Sequenced material: naive CD4+ T cells from PBMCs. Subset given: CD45RA+ positively selected. The receptors were gathered from a young man in good health. Some clones in this sample may be carry-over from other donors' samples.

J is TRBJ2-7 and V is TRBV5-1; D is undetermined. The CDR3 covers 12 residues. V was cut by 7 bases and J by 0 bases, with 8 bases left in between. Germline CDR1 SGHRS, CDR2 YFSETQ. The CDR3 nucleotides are TGCGCCAGCTTTGGTAGCTCCTACGAGCAGTACTTC. Residues: CASFGSSYEQYF.

The chain uses TRBV11-2 and TRBJ2-6; D tentatively reads TRBD1 or TRBD2 (5 bases each). V was shortened by 0 bases and J by 2 bases, with 17 bases between the two germline ends. The CDR3 sequence is 19 residues long. Germline CDR1 SGHAT, CDR2 FQNNGV. The CDR3 reads CASSLDLRDGGPGANVLTF. CDR3 coding DNA: TGTGCCAGCAGCTTAGATCTGAGGGACGGAGGTCCTGGGGCCAACGTCCTGACTTTC.

This rearrangement joins TRBV19 to TRBJ1-5; 7 nucleotides line up with TRBD1. Germline V CDR1 and CDR2: LNHDA, SQIVND (reference sequence). The CDR3 has 16 amino acids. The V and J ends lost 3 bases and 2 bases, in that order; junction bases with no gene match: 7. CDR3 sequence reads: CASSIQGGRGNQPQHF. CDR3 coding DNA: TGTGCCAGTAGTATTCAGGGGGGTCGGGGCAATCAGCCCCAGCATTTT.

This chain joins TRBV6-5 and TRBJ1-1; weak D call: TRBD1 (6 bases). The ends were cut back, 8 bases at V and 1 base at J, with 14 bases in the middle. Germline V gene lookup returns CDR1 MNHEY and CDR2 SVGAGI. The length of the CDR3 is 14 residues. In nucleotides, the CDR3 is TGTGCCAGCCGCCCGGGACAACCGAACACTGAAGCTTTCTTT. This encodes CASRPGQPNTEAFF.

V and J are TRBV5-4 and TRBJ1-3; 9 bases agree with TRBD1. Germline-derived CDR1 and CDR2 are SGHNT and YYREEE (reference sequence). The CDR3 spans 16 residues. Trimming took 2 bases from V and 4 from J; bases not matched to a gene: 7. This CDR3 is CASSLLEQGAGNTIYF. The CDR3 region has the DNA TGTGCCAGCAGCTTATTGGAACAGGGGGCCGGAAACACCATATATTTT.

This clone has only one observation. This chain links TRBV5-1 with TRBJ2-7, with 8 bases that match TRBD1. CDR3 size: 16 residues. The J segment lost 4 bases and the V segment lost 0 bases, leaving 9 bases of the junction unmatched. Germline V gene data show CDR1 as SGHRS and CDR2 as YFSETQ. This CDR3 is CASSLDGMQGAYEQYF. The CDR3 nucleotides read TGCGCCAGCAGCTTGGACGGCATGCAGGGGGCGTACGAGCAGTACTTC.

Concerning this clone: The sample contains more than one DNA sequence encoding this CDR3. This chain's CDR3 is CASSLRLAGYNEQFF. CDR3 DNA: TGTGCCAGCAGCCTAAGACTAGCGGGCTACAATGAGCAGTTCTTC. This chain links TRBV6-5 with TRBJ2-1; TRBD2 agrees at 10 bases. CDR3 size: 15 residues. V lost 6 bases, J lost 3 bases, and 5 bases stayed unmatched. From germline, CDR1 is MNHEY and CDR2 SVGAGI.

The rearrangement joins TRBV6-5 to TRBJ2-2; the D gene is possibly TRBD1 (5 bases). The CDR3 has 15 amino acids. Trimming took off 1 base at V and 5 bases at J, with 11 bases between the two ends. The germline gives CDR1 MNHEY, CDR2 SVGAGI. CDR3 region: CASSYWGAMTGELFF. DNA for the CDR3: TGTGCCAGCAGTTACTGGGGCGCGATGACCGGGGAGCTGTTTTTT.

The chain is built from TRBV7-8 and TRBJ2-2, with D perhaps matching TRBD1 (5 bases). The V and J ends lost 4 bases and 7 bases respectively, with 19 bases between them. Germline V CDR1 and CDR2: SGHVS, FQNEAQ. CDR3 length: 16 residues. The DNA of the CDR3 is TGTGCCAGCAGCTCACTCCCCGCCAGGGTTCGCGGGGAGCTGTTTTTT. Residues: CASSSLPARVRGELFF.

The table lists this clone with a count of one. The rearrangement links TRBV6-5 to TRBJ2-7; 10 bases line up with TRBD1. The CDR3 consists of 15 residues. Germline CDR1 MNHEY, CDR2 SVGAGI. The junction had 6 bases not matched to a gene; V was cut back by 6 bases and J by 1 base. The CDR3 DNA is TGTGCCAGCAGCAGCAGGGACAGGGGATCCTACGAGCAGTACTTC. Protein: CASSSRDRGSYEQYF.